The 20 T cell receptor beta chains below were found in one sample sequenced in a study of T-cell memory formation after mild COVID-19. TCRdb reprocessed the 5' RACE reads via MiXCR and lists one record per CDR3 protein. The repertoire holds over 250,000 distinct CDR3 sequences, about 15% seen once, with 22% in the top ten. The specimen was PBMCs or a T cell subset sorted from them (not recorded which). The receptors shown here come from a man younger than 30 who had mild COVID-19 (a few samples of this study predate the infection). Cell type and time point are not known.

This clonotype has more than one count but fewer than ten. V is TRBV5-4 and J is TRBJ2-1; 14 nucleotides match TRBD2. J gave up 3 bases and V 3 bases, and 5 bases lay outside the gene matches. Germline V gives CDR1 SGHNT, CDR2 YYREEE (reference sequence). The CDR3 runs to 17 residues. Written as DNA, the CDR3 is TGTGCCAGCAGCTGGGGACTAGCGGGGGCCATCTACAATGAGCAGTTCTTC. This translates into CASSWGLAGAIYNEQFF.

This chain connects TRBV5-1 to TRBJ2-1; 10 positions agree with TRBD2. Germline V gives CDR1 SGHRS, CDR2 YFSETQ. The CDR3 contains 16 residues. V lost 1 base, J lost 4 bases, and 5 bases stayed unmatched. CDR3 bases: TGCGCCAGCAGCTTGACTCTAGCGGGGGTATACAATGAGCAGTTCTTC. Amino acid sequence: CASSLTLAGVYNEQFF.

The table lists this clonotype with many counts. This sequence joins TRBV5-1 and TRBJ2-3, with D possibly matching TRBD1 (7 bases). Trimming removed 4 bases at V and 7 bases at J, with 10 bases between. This CDR3 is built from 12 residues. Germline loops: CDR1 SGHRS, CDR2 YFSETQ. The CDR3 here is CASSAGQNTQYF. CDR3 DNA sequence: TGCGCCAGCAGCGCGGGACAGAATACGCAGTATTTT.

There are a few counts of this clonotype. V gene TRBV7-9 combines with J gene TRBJ2-3, with 10 bases that match TRBD1. The trim removed 3 bases at V and 2 bases at J, leaving 8 bases unmatched. Germline values: CDR1 SEHNR, CDR2 FQNEAQ (reference sequence). The CDR3 is 17 residues long. The CDR3, as DNA: TGTGCCAGCAGCTTCTACCTGACAGGGGGCATCACAGATACGCAGTATTTT. Translated, it gives CASSFYLTGGITDTQYF. The variable domain in full, completed from reference TRBV7-9 and TRBJ2-3, reads DTGVSQNPRHKITKRGQNVTFRCDPISEHNRLYWYRQTLGQGPEFLTYFQNEAQLEKSRLLSDRFSAERPKGSFSTLEIQRTEQGDSAMYLCASSFYLTGGITDTQYFGPGTRLTVL.

This clonotype was seen at least ten times. The chain carries TRBV5-1 and TRBJ1-1; D remains ambiguous. The germline CDR1 and CDR2 sequences are SGHRS and YFSETQ. There are 15 residues in the CDR3. Trimming pared 4 bases from V and 2 bases from J, leaving 15 bases between. CDR3 sequence reads: CASSPLPEGNTEAFF. CDR3 in DNA: TGCGCCAGCAGCCCTCTTCCAGAGGGCAACACTGAAGCTTTCTTT.

CDR3 amino acids: CASSQDHGNTEAFF. The DNA for the CDR3 is TGCGCCAGCAGCCAAGATCACGGTAACACTGAAGCTTTCTTT. The rearrangement joins TRBV4-3 to TRBJ1-1, with D unresolved. The V gene's germline CDR1 is LGHNA and CDR2 YSLEER. CDR3 length equals 14 residues. The V end was cut by 0 bases, the J end by 2 bases, with 7 bases between.

This clonotype has only a few counts. The chain uses TRBV6-5 and TRBJ2-1; D is uncertain. V was shortened by 2 bases and J by 6 bases, with 11 bases between the two germline ends. The length of the CDR3 is 14 residues. From germline, CDR1 is MNHEY and CDR2 SVGAGI. The CDR3 bases are TGTGCCAGCAGTTACGGGCTGCGGTCCAATGAGCAGTTCTTC. Translation: CASSYGLRSNEQFF.

About this clonotype: A read error may produce the germline difference seen at one junction end. The V and J genes are TRBV20-1 and TRBJ2-5, with TRBD2 matching over 9 bases. Germline assignment: CDR1 DFQATT and CDR2 SNEGSKA (reference sequence). The CDR3 is 15 residues long. The CDR3 DNA follows: TGCAGTGCTAGGGCAGCTAGCGGGGACCAAGAGACCCAGTGCTTC. Amino acid sequence: CSARAASGDQETQCF.

This clonotype was observed a handful of times. V usage is TRBV7-9 and J usage is TRBJ2-2, with 9 bases aligning to TRBD1. Trimming took 5 bases from V and 5 from J; bases not matched to a gene: 6. Germline CDR1 SEHNR, CDR2 FQNEAQ (reference sequence). The CDR3 loop spans 15 amino acids. The CDR3 bases are TGTGCCAGCAGCCGACTACAGGGGGCGACCGGGGAGCTGTTTTTT. This sequence encodes CASSRLQGATGELFF.

The sample holds a few counts of this clonotype. The chain is built from TRBV13 and TRBJ2-5; D call uncertain. Trimming took 0 bases from V and 4 from J, leaving 6 bases between them. This CDR3 has 13 amino acids. Germline lookup yields CDR1 PRHDT and CDR2 FYEKMQ (reference sequence). CDR3 protein: CASSLGYPETQYF. The DNA for the CDR3 is TGTGCCAGCAGCTTAGGCTACCCAGAGACCCAGTACTTC.

This clonotype was found a few times. The chain joins TRBV29-1 to TRBJ2-5; 9 bases match TRBD1. The CDR3 runs to 14 residues. With 8 bases clipped from V and 4 bases from J, the junction kept 11 bases outside the gene matches. The germline V gene has CDR1 SQVTM and CDR2 ANQGSEA. CDR3: CSPRTGESGETQYF. DNA for the CDR3: TGCAGCCCCCGGACAGGGGAGAGTGGAGAGACCCAGTACTTC.

The chain joins TRBV20-1 to TRBJ2-1; the D gene is possibly TRBD1 (6 bases). Germline V lookup: CDR1 DFQATT, CDR2 SNEGSKA (reference sequence). This CDR3 comprises 13 residues. Trimming stripped 1 base from V and 9 bases from J, with 13 bases between. CDR3 region: CSARARGSGEQFF. The CDR3 DNA reads as TGCAGTGCTAGAGCTAGGGGGTCAGGTGAGCAGTTCTTC.

Only a few counts were recorded for this clonotype. The V gene is TRBV18, the J gene TRBJ2-2; the match to TRBD1 covers 7 bases. Trimming took 5 bases from V and 1 from J; bases not matched to a gene: 4. The CDR3 is 15 residues long. Germline V gives CDR1 KGHSH, CDR2 LQKENI. The DNA of the CDR3 is TGTGCCAGCTCATCGGGGACAGTGAACACCGGGGAGCTGTTTTTT. As protein: CASSSGTVNTGELFF.

The V call is TRBV5-1, the J call TRBJ2-3; the D gene is possibly TRBD2 (5 bases). CDR1 and CDR2 (germline): SGHRS, YFSETQ. The CDR3 extends over 15 amino acids. V was trimmed by 3 bases and J by 4 bases, leaving 15 bases between them. In nucleotides, the CDR3 is TGCGCCAGCAGCTCAAAACGGGGAAAGTCAGATACGCAGTATTTT. Its protein product is CASSSKRGKSDTQYF.

This clonotype was seen ten or more times. This sequence joins TRBV20-1 and TRBJ1-5; D gene unclear. The germline V and J ends were trimmed by 3 bases and 0 bases, with 6 bases remaining between them. The CDR3 extends over 13 amino acids. Germline CDR1 and CDR2: DFQATT and SNEGSKA (reference sequence). The CDR3 sequence is CSASGDSNQPQHF. In DNA form, the CDR3 reads TGCAGTGCTAGCGGTGATAGCAATCAGCCCCAGCATTTT.

This clonotype has a handful of counts. The V gene is TRBV7-9, the J gene TRBJ2-7; D is ambiguous. The germline V and J ends were trimmed by 1 base and 0 bases, with 7 bases remaining between them. Germline V gene lookup returns CDR1 SEHNR and CDR2 FQNEAQ (reference sequence). The CDR3 is 14 amino acids. CDR3 residues: CASSLGQSSYEQYV. In DNA, the CDR3 is TGTGCCAGCAGCTTAGGGCAGAGCTCCTACGAGCAGTACGTC.

This clonotype was counted only a few times. The chain recombines TRBV7-8 with TRBJ2-1; 8 bases are shared with TRBD2. V lost 1 base to trimming and J lost 4 bases; unmatched junction nucleotides: 6. This CDR3 has 16 amino acids. CDR1 SGHVS and CDR2 FQNEAQ come from the germline V gene. This CDR3 reads CASSLGRGGRYNEQFF. The CDR3 DNA reads as TGTGCCAGCAGCTTAGGACGGGGGGGCCGGTACAATGAGCAGTTCTTC.

The V gene is TRBV5-6, the J gene TRBJ2-7, with 9 bases fitting TRBD1. Germline CDR1 and CDR2: SGHDT and YYEEEE. Losses at the gene ends were 6 bases for V and 0 bases for J; bases not matched to a gene: 10. CDR3 size: 16 residues. CDR3 region: CASTRRTGVGSYEQYF. For the CDR3, the DNA is TGTGCCAGCACTCGGAGGACAGGGGTAGGCTCCTACGAGCAGTACTTC.

The rearrangement links TRBV4-1 to TRBJ2-3, with D uncertain. The CDR3 sequence is 15 residues long. The germline V and J ends were trimmed by 2 bases and 2 bases, with 11 bases remaining between them. CDR1 is MGHRA, CDR2 YSYEKL, per germline. The CDR3 bases are TGCGCCAGCAGCCAATTGGCCCTAAACACAGATACGCAGTATTTT. Residues: CASSQLALNTDTQYF.

The chain recombines TRBV7-9 with TRBJ2-2, with TRBD1 identical over 9 bases. CDR3 length: 19 amino acids. V gave up 2 bases and J gave up 3 bases; unmatched junction bases: 13. Germline loops: CDR1 SEHNR, CDR2 FQNEAQ (reference sequence). The CDR3 here is CASSLYLPRDRVHTGELFF. CDR3 DNA sequence: TGTGCCAGCAGCTTATATTTACCACGGGACAGGGTCCACACCGGGGAGCTGTTTTTT.